Listed below are T cell receptor beta chains from one sample, sequenced in a study of blood T cells in healthy people across ages. Using its own MiXCR run on the 5' RACE reads, TCRdb lists one record per CDR3 protein. The repertoire has about 830,000 distinct CDR3 sequences, roughly 60% of them found once; the top ten carry roughly a quarter. Material: blood. Source of these receptors: a man younger than 40 in good health. Both conserved end residues are part of each CDR3. The D gene is left open where the match is weak. The size field is filled for only some rows; it gives once, few, many or a size class.

DNA	CDR3	D	V	J	size
TGTGCCACCAGCAGCACAAGAGACCGGGACAGGTGGAACACCGGGGAGCTGTTTTTT	CATSSTRDRDRWNTGELFF	TRBD1	TRBV15	TRBJ2-2	-
TGTGCCAGCAGCTTAGTGGACGGACTATTCGATACGCAGTATTTT	CASSLVDGLFDTQYF	-	TRBV7-2	TRBJ2-3	-
TGTGCCAGCAGTTTCGGACAGGGGAGCTCCTATAATTCACCCCTCCACTTT	CASSFGQGSSYNSPLHF	TRBD1	TRBV27	TRBJ1-6	-
TGCAGCGGCGACCTAGCGGGGGAAGAGACCCAGTACTTC	CSGDLAGEETQYF	TRBD2	TRBV29-1	TRBJ2-5	-
TGCGCCAGCAGCCAAGATCTTTTGTGGGCAGGAGGAAACTATGGCTACACCTTC	CASSQDLLWAGGNYGYTF	-	TRBV4-3	TRBJ1-2	-
TGCAGTGCCACGAAAGAATGGACTGTTCAAAAGTATAATTCACCCCTCCACTTT	CSATKEWTVQKYNSPLHF	-	TRBV20-1	TRBJ1-6	-
TGTGCCAGCAGCTACGGGGGCGGTCTAGAGACCCAGTACTTC	CASSYGGGLETQYF	-	TRBV7-3	TRBJ2-5	-
TGCGCCAGCAGCTTGGTGGCAGGGGCGGTAGACGAGCAGTACTTC	CASSLVAGAVDEQYF	-	TRBV5-1	TRBJ2-7	few
TGCGCCAGCAGGTACAGGGGGCAACTACCATACGAGCAGTACTTC	CASRYRGQLPYEQYF	TRBD1	TRBV5-1	TRBJ2-7	-
TGTGCCAGCAATAGGAGGGGAGATTCCTACGAGCAGTACTTC	CASNRRGDSYEQYF	-	TRBV2	TRBJ2-7	-
TGTGCCAGCAGCCCCGTGGACTCTGGCTCGGTTCGCTACACCTTC	CASSPVDSGSVRYTF	-	TRBV9	TRBJ1-2	-
TGTGCCAGCAGCCCGGACTTCAGCTCCTACAATGAGCAGTTCTTC	CASSPDFSSYNEQFF	-	TRBV7-2	TRBJ2-1	-
TGTGCCCGCCTGGGGTGGACGGATGACACAGATACGCAGTATTTT	CARLGWTDDTDTQYF	-	TRBV6-5	TRBJ2-3	-
TGTGCCAGCAGCGGGGGAGGGGAATTGTACGAGCAGTACTTC	CASSGGGELYEQYF	TRBD2	TRBV9	TRBJ2-7	-
TGTGCCAGCAGTTTGAACTCGGAAAAACTGTTTTTT	CASSLNSEKLFF	-	TRBV12-3/TRBV12-4	TRBJ1-4	few
TGTGCCAGCAGCCAAGATGAAGAGAGGGGGCTGTTGGAGACCCAGTACTTC	CASSQDEERGLLETQYF	TRBD1	TRBV3-1	TRBJ2-5	-
TGTGCCAGCAGCCAAGCAGCGGGGGGAAACAATGAGCAGTTCTTC	CASSQAAGGNNEQFF	TRBD2	TRBV4-2	TRBJ2-1	-
TGTGCCAGCAGTCAAGGACTCCGCAGGTCTTACGAGCAGTACTTC	CASSQGLRRSYEQYF	-	TRBV28	TRBJ2-7	-
TGTGCCAGCTCCCGTGAACTTCATCAAGATACGCAGTATTTT	CASSRELHQDTQYF	-	TRBV12-3/TRBV12-4	TRBJ2-3	-
TGCGCCAGCAGCGAACGGACAGGGATCTATGGCTACACCTTC	CASSERTGIYGYTF	TRBD1	TRBV5-1	TRBJ1-2	-
TGCAGCGTCCCTCTACTAGGCAGGGCGGACCAAGAGACCCAGTACTTC	CSVPLLGRADQETQYF	-	TRBV29-1	TRBJ2-5	-
TGCGCCAGCAGCCCCGGGGGGCAGGCAGATACGCAGTATTTT	CASSPGGQADTQYF	-	TRBV4-3	TRBJ2-3	-
TGTGCCAGCAGTTCCGGGAGCTATACGCAGTATTTT	CASSSGSYTQYF	-	TRBV12-3/TRBV12-4	TRBJ2-3	-
TGCAGCGTAACGGGACTAGCGTCAGATACGCAGTATTTT	CSVTGLASDTQYF	TRBD2	TRBV29-1	TRBJ2-3	-
TGTGCCAGCAGCTTAGGGTCCTCGGGTGAGCAGTTCTTC	CASSLGSSGEQFF	-	TRBV7-9	TRBJ2-1	-
TGTGCCATCAGTCAGGGAAATGAGCAGTTCTTC	CAISQGNEQFF	-	TRBV10-3	TRBJ2-1	-
TGCAGCGTTGGACCCGCAGCGGGCGAGCAGTACTTC	CSVGPAAGEQYF	-	TRBV29-1	TRBJ2-7	few
TGCGCCAGCAGCCGAGCCCTAGTCTATGAGCAGTACTTC	CASSRALVYEQYF	-	TRBV4-1	TRBJ2-4	-
TGTGCCAGCAGCTTAGGTGCAGGGATGGAGACCCAGTACTTC	CASSLGAGMETQYF	-	TRBV7-2	TRBJ2-5	once
TGTGCCAGCACGTTAGCGGGGGAGTCAGAGACCCAGTACTTC	CASTLAGESETQYF	TRBD2	TRBV7-9	TRBJ2-5	-
TGTGCCAGCAGTTTCTGGAGCTCCTACAATGAGCAGTTCTTC	CASSFWSSYNEQFF	-	TRBV27	TRBJ2-1	-
TGTGCCAGCAGCGCTACTAGCGGGGGGGCAACGGACAATGAGCAGTTCTTC	CASSATSGGATDNEQFF	TRBD2	TRBV4-2	TRBJ2-1	few
TGTGCCATCAGTGAGTCGAACACCTACGAGCAGTACTTC	CAISESNTYEQYF	-	TRBV10-3	TRBJ2-7	few
TGTGCCAGCAGCGTAGAAGCAGGGAACACTGAAGCTTTCTTT	CASSVEAGNTEAFF	-	TRBV9	TRBJ1-1	-
TGTGCCAGCAGGACGGGACCGACAAATTCACCCCTCCACTTT	CASRTGPTNSPLHF	-	TRBV6-5	TRBJ1-6	-
TGTGCCAGCGTTAAGCGGGGTAGCACAGATACGCAGTATTTT	CASVKRGSTDTQYF	TRBD2	TRBV6-5	TRBJ2-3	-
TGCAGTGCCGTATGGGACGTCGAAGGAAAACTGTTTTTT	CSAVWDVEGKLFF	-	TRBV20-1	TRBJ1-4	-
TGTGCCAGCAGTTGGGGGACTAGATCGTCAGGAGAGCAGTACTTC	CASSWGTRSSGEQYF	TRBD2	TRBV7-2	TRBJ2-7	-
TGTGCCAGCAGTTTGGGCCAACGCGCCGGGGGGGTCAATGAGCAGTTCTTC	CASSLGQRAGGVNEQFF	TRBD2	TRBV12-3/TRBV12-4	TRBJ2-1	few
TGTGCCAGCAGTACGGTAGCGGGAGGGCCCCCCTACGAGCAGTACTTC	CASSTVAGGPPYEQYF	TRBD2	TRBV27	TRBJ2-7	-
TGCAGCGTTGCTACGACAGGGGTGCAGACCCAGTACTTC	CSVATTGVQTQYF	TRBD1	TRBV29-1	TRBJ2-5	-
TGTGCCAGCAGCTCCTATGTGGGAGGTGGCTACACCTTC	CASSSYVGGGYTF	-	TRBV5-5	TRBJ1-2	-
TGTGCCATCAGGGTAGAGACAGGGGGCGGCGAGCAGTACTTC	CAIRVETGGGEQYF	TRBD1	TRBV10-3	TRBJ2-7	-
TGCGCCAGCAGCCAAGGACAGGGGGTCCCCTACGAGCAGTACTTC	CASSQGQGVPYEQYF	TRBD1	TRBV4-3	TRBJ2-7	few
TGTGCCAGCAGCGAGACTACAGGGAGGGGCTACGAGCAGTACTTC	CASSETTGRGYEQYF	-	TRBV9	TRBJ2-7	once
TGTGCCAGCAGCTTAGGCAGCAGGGGGAAAACTGAAGCTTTCTTT	CASSLGSRGKTEAFF	TRBD1	TRBV7-9	TRBJ1-1	once
TGCGCCAGCAGCCAAGAAGAGGCAGTGGTTCAATCATGGGAGCAGTTCTTC	CASSQEEAVVQSWEQFF	-	TRBV4-1	TRBJ2-1	-
TGTGCCACCAGCAGAGATCCGAGGGGGGGCCCAGATACGCAGTATTTT	CATSRDPRGGPDTQYF	-	TRBV15	TRBJ2-3	-
TGTGCCAGCAGTGATCCCGGGACGGCCTCCTATGGCTACACCTTC	CASSDPGTASYGYTF	-	TRBV28	TRBJ1-2	-
TGTGCCAGCAGTGTAGAGCACAGAACAGAGACCCAGTACTTC	CASSVEHRTETQYF	-	TRBV27	TRBJ2-5	-